Listed below are T cell receptor beta chains from one sample, sequenced in a study of immune cell composition in non-small cell lung cancer. Produced via immunoSEQ multiplex PCR; TCRdb's table is partial and in-frame only. Here the sample spans under 2,500 clones, around 75% being singletons. These same data were also listed under a study on CD4 T cells in lung cancer.

The sequencing input was lung tumor tissue. The receptor set was obtained from a human donor with non-small cell lung cancer. Both conserved end residues are part of each CDR3. The order of the fields is V gene, J gene, clone size, D gene, CDR3 DNA, CDR3 protein. A D gene is named only where the DNA matches it firmly. Only some rows state a clone size, as once, few, many or a class for expanded clones.

V gene: TRBV5-1
J gene: TRBJ1-1
clone size: .
D gene: TRBD1
CDR3 DNA: TGCGCCAGCAGCTTAACCGGGACAGGGGACCCCTGGACCGAAGCTTTCTTT
CDR3 protein: CASSLTGTGDPWTEAFF

V gene: TRBV2
J gene: TRBJ1-3
clone size: few
D gene: TRBD1
CDR3 DNA: TGTGCCAGCAGCCCAACAGGGGACGGAAACACCATATATTTT
CDR3 protein: CASSPTGDGNTIYF

V gene: TRBV7-3
J gene: TRBJ1-2
clone size: .
D gene: .
CDR3 DNA: TGTGCCAGCAGCTTAGAGCGTCTCTATGGCTACACCTTC
CDR3 protein: CASSLERLYGYTF

V gene: TRBV10-3
J gene: TRBJ1-1
clone size: .
D gene: TRBD1
CDR3 DNA: TGTGCCATCAGGGGGGGACAGGAGAACACTGAAGCTTTCTTT
CDR3 protein: CAIRGGQENTEAFF

V gene: TRBV19
J gene: TRBJ2-1
clone size: .
D gene: TRBD2
CDR3 DNA: TGTGCCAGTAGTCCACTAGCGGGAGACAGCAATGAGCAGTTCTTC
CDR3 protein: CASSPLAGDSNEQFF

V gene: TRBV5-1
J gene: TRBJ2-1
clone size: .
D gene: TRBD1
CDR3 DNA: TGCGCCAGCAGCTCGGGACAGGGCGCGGGGGACCTCCTCTCCTACAATGAGCAGTTCTTC
CDR3 protein: CASSSGQGAGDLLSYNEQFF

V gene: TRBV28
J gene: TRBJ1-1
clone size: few
D gene: .
CDR3 DNA: TGTGCCAGCAGTGAGGTCCCCCGGAACACTGAAGCTTTCTTT
CDR3 protein: CASSEVPRNTEAFF

V gene: TRBV6-5
J gene: TRBJ2-3
clone size: few
D gene: .
CDR3 DNA: TGTGCCAGCAGTTACTCCCCCGTAGGGGGCACAGATACGCAGTATTTT
CDR3 protein: CASSYSPVGGTDTQYF

V gene: TRBV6-1
J gene: TRBJ2-1
clone size: .
D gene: TRBD1
CDR3 DNA: TGTGCCAGCAGTTCCCGGACAGGGATGTATGAGCAGTTCTTC
CDR3 protein: CASSSRTGMYEQFF

V gene: TRBV6-4
J gene: TRBJ1-2
clone size: .
D gene: TRBD1
CDR3 DNA: TGTGCCACCTTCAACACAGGGGGCGGAGGCTACACCTTC
CDR3 protein: CATFNTGGGGYTF

V gene: TRBV29-1
J gene: TRBJ1-2
clone size: once
D gene: .
CDR3 DNA: TGCAGCGTTGAAGATCGGGCACAGGGAAGTGGCTACACCTTC
CDR3 protein: CSVEDRAQGSGYTF

V gene: TRBV10-2
J gene: TRBJ2-1
clone size: .
D gene: .
CDR3 DNA: TGCGCCAGCAGTGAAGCGTATGAGCAGTTCTTC
CDR3 protein: CASSEAYEQFF

V gene: TRBV28
J gene: TRBJ1-2
clone size: .
D gene: TRBD1
CDR3 DNA: TGTGCCAGCACCGTAGCAGGGGGCTTGGCTGGCTACACCTTC
CDR3 protein: CASTVAGGLAGYTF

V gene: TRBV6-1
J gene: TRBJ2-3
clone size: .
D gene: TRBD2
CDR3 DNA: TGTGCCAGCATTTTCACTAGCGGGAGTGCAGATACGCAGTATTTT
CDR3 protein: CASIFTSGSADTQYF

V gene: TRBV5-6
J gene: TRBJ2-3
clone size: .
D gene: .
CDR3 DNA: TGTGCCAGCGGCCGATTAGAGGGCACAGATACGCAGTATTTT
CDR3 protein: CASGRLEGTDTQYF

V gene: TRBV19
J gene: TRBJ2-5
clone size: .
D gene: TRBD1
CDR3 DNA: TGTGCCAGTAGTAAGAGAGGACAGGGAACTTTCCAAGAGACCCAGTACTTC
CDR3 protein: CASSKRGQGTFQETQYF

V gene: TRBV6-5
J gene: TRBJ1-2
clone size: .
D gene: .
CDR3 DNA: TGTGCCAGCAGTTTATCCGGCAGGGCCGACTATGGCTACACCTTC
CDR3 protein: CASSLSGRADYGYTF

V gene: TRBV7-6
J gene: TRBJ2-1
clone size: .
D gene: TRBD2
CDR3 DNA: TGTGCCAGCAGCTTCTTAGCGGGAGGGCCCTCCAATGAGCAGTTCTTC
CDR3 protein: CASSFLAGGPSNEQFF